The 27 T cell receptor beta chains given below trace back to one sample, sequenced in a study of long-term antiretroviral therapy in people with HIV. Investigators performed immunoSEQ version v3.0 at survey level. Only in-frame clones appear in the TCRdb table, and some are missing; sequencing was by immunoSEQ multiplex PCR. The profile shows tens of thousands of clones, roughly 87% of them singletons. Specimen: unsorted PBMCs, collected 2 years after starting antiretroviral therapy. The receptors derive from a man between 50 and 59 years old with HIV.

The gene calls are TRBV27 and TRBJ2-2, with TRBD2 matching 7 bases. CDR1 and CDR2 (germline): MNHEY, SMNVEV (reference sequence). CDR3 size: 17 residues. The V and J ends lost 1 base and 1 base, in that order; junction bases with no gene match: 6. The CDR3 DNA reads TGTGCCAGCAGTTTATGGGCTAGCGGTCGGAACACCGGGGAGCTGTTTTTT. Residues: CASSLWASGRNTGELFF.

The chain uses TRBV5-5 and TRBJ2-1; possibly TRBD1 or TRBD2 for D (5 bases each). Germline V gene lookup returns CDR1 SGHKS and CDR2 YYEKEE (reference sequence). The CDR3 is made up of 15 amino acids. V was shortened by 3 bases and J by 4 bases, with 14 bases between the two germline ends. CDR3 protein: CASSSGLGDYNEQFF. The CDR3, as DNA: TGTGCCAGCAGCTCGGGGCTAGGGGATTACAATGAGCAGTTCTTC. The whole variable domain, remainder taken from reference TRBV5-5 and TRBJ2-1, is DAGVTQSPTHLIKTRGQQVTLRCSPISGHKSVSWYQQVLGQGPQFIFQYYEKEERGRGNFPDRFSARQFPNYSSELNVNALLLGDSALYLCASSSGLGDYNEQFFGPGTRLTVL.

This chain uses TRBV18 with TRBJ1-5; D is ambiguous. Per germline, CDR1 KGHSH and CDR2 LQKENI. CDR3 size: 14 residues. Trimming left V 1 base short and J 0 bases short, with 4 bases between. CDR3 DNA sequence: TGTGCCAGCTCACCACGCAGTAGCAATCAGCCCCAGCATTTT. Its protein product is CASSPRSSNQPQHF.

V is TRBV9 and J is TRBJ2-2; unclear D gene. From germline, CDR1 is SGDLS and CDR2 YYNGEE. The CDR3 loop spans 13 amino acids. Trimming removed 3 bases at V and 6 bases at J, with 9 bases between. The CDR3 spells CASSAPRPGELFF. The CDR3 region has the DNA TGTGCCAGCAGCGCCCCCAGGCCCGGGGAGCTGTTTTTT.

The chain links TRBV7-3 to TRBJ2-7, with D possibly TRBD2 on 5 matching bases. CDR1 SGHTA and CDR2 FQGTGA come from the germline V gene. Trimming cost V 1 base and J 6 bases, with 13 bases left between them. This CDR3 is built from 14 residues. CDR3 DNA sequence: TGTGCCAGCAGCTTAAGCACACTTGGAGGCGAGCAGTACTTC. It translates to CASSLSTLGGEQYF.

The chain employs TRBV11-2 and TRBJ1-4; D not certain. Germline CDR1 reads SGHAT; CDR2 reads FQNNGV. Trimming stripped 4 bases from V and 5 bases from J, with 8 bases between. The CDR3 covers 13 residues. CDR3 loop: CASSSRRNEKLFF. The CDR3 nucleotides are TGTGCCAGCAGCTCCAGGAGGAATGAAAAACTGTTTTTT.

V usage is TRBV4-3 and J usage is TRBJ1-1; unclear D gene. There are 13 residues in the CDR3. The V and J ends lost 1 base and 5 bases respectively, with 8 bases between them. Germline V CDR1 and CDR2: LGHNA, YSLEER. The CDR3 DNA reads TGCGCCAGCAGCCAAGGGGAGGGAACTGAAGCTTTCTTT. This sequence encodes CASSQGEGTEAFF.

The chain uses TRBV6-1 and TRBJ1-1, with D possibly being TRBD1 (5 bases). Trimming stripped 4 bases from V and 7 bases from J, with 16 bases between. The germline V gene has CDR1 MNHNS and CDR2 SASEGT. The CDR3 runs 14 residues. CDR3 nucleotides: TGTGCCAGCAGTGGGGGACCGACGAACCTTGAAGCTTTCTTT. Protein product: CASSGGPTNLEAFF.

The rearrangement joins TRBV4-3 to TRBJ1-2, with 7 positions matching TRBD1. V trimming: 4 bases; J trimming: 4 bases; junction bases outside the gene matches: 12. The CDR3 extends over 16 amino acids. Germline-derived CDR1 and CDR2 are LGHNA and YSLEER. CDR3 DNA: TGCGCCAGCAGCCGAACGACAGGGCCCGACGGCTATGGCTACACCTTC. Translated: CASSRTTGPDGYGYTF.

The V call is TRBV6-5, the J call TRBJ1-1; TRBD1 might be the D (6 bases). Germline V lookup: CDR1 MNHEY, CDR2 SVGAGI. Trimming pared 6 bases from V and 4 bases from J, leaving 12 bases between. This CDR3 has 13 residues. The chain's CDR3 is CASRKSRGTEAFF. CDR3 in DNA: TGTGCCAGCAGAAAGTCCAGGGGCACTGAAGCTTTCTTT.

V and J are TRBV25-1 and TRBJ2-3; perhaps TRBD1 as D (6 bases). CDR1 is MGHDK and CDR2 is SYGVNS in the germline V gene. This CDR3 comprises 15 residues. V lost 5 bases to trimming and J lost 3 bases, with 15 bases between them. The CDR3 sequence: CASSTGFVSTDTQYF. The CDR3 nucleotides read TGTGCCAGCAGTACAGGGTTTGTTTCTACAGATACGCAGTATTTT.

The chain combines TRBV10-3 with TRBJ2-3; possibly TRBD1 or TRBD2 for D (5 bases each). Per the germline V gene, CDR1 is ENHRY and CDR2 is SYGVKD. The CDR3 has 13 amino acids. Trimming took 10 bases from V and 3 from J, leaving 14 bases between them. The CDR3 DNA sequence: TGTGCCACGAGGGTAGGGACGACAGATACGCAGTATTTT. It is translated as CATRVGTTDTQYF.

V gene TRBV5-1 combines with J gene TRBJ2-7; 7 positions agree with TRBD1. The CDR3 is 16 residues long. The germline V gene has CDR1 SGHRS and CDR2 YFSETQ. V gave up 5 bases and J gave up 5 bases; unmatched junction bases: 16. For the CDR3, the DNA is TGCGCCAGCAGGCCACAGGGGACAGCTTTTTACAACGAGCAGTACTTC. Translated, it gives CASRPQGTAFYNEQYF.

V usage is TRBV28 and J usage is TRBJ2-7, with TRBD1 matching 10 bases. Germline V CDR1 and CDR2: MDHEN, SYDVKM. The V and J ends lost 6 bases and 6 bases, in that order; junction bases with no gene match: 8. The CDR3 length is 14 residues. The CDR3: CASRTPGTGVEQYF. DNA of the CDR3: TGTGCCAGCAGGACCCCGGGGACAGGGGTCGAGCAGTACTTC.

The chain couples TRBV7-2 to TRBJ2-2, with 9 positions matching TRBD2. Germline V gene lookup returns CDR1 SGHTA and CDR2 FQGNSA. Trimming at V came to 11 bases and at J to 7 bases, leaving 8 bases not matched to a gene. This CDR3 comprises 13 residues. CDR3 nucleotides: TGTGCCCTCGGAGCGGGGGGTATCGGGGAGCTGTTTTTT. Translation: CALGAGGIGELFF.

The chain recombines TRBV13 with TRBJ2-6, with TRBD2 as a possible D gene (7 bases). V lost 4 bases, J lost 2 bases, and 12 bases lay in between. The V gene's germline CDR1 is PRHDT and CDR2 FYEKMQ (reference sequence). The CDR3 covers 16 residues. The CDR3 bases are TGTGCCAGCAGCTCAAGGGAGGGGGCTGGGGCCAACGTCCTGACTTTC. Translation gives CASSSREGAGANVLTF.

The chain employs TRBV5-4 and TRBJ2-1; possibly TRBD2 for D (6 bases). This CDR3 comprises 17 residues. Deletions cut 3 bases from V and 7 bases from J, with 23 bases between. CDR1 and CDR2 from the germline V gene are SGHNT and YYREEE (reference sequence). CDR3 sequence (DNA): TGTGCCAGCAGCTCCAGTGGAGGGACCTTCAAGGGAAATGAGCAGTTCTTC. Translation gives CASSSSGGTFKGNEQFF. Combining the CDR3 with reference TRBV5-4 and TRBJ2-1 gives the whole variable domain ETGVTQSPTHLIKTRGQQVTLRCSSQSGHNTVSWYQQALGQGPQFIFQYYREEENGRGNFPPRFSGLQFPNYSSELNVNALELDDSALYLCASSSSGGTFKGNEQFFGPGTRLTVL.

CDR3 residues: CASSQVSSTDTQYF. The CDR3 region has the DNA TGCGCCAGCAGCCAAGTGTCGAGCACAGATACGCAGTATTTT. The V gene is TRBV4-1, the J gene TRBJ2-3, with D hard to call. This CDR3 contains 14 residues. The V end was cut by 1 base, the J end by 0 bases, with 5 bases between. Germline CDR1 reads MGHRA; CDR2 reads YSYEKL.

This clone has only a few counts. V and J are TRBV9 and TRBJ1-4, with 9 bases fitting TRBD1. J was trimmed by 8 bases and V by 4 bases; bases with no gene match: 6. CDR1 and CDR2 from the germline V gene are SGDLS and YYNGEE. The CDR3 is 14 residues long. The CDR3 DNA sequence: TGTGCCAGCAGCCAACGACAGGGGGAAGAAAAACTGTTTTTT. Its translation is CASSQRQGEEKLFF. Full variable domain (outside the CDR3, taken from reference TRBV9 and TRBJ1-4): DSGVTQTPKHLITATGQRVTLRCSPRSGDLSVYWYQQSLDQGLQFLIQYYNGEERAKGNILERFSAQQFPDLHSELNLSSLELGDSALYFCASSQRQGEEKLFFGSGTQLSVL.

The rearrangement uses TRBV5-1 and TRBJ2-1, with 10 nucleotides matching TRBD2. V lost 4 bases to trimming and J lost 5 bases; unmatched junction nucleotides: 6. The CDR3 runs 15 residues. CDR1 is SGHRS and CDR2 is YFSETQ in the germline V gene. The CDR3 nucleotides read TGCGCCAGCAGCAGAGCGGGGGGGCTCAACAATGAGCAGTTCTTC. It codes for CASSRAGGLNNEQFF.

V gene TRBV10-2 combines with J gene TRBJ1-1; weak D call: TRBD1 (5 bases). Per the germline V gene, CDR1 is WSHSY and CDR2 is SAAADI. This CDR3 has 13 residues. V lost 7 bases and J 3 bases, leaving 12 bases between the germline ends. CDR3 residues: CASNSRGDTEAFF. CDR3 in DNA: TGCGCCAGCAATTCTCGGGGGGACACTGAAGCTTTCTTT.

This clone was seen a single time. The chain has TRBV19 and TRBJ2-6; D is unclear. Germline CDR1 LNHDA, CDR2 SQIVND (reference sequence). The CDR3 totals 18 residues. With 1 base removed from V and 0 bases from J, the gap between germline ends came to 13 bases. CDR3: CASSIGKGLGSGANVLTF. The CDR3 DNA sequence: TGTGCCAGTAGTATAGGGAAGGGATTGGGCTCTGGGGCCAACGTCCTGACTTTC.

The CDR3 nucleotides read TGTGCCAGCAGCTTATATCGGGATAGCTACGAGCAGTACTTC. As protein: CASSLYRDSYEQYF. The genes are TRBV7-8 and TRBJ2-7; D is possibly TRBD2 (5 bases). CDR1 SGHVS and CDR2 FQNEAQ come from the germline V gene. The V end lost 2 bases, the J end lost 3 bases, and 11 bases lay between the germline ends. The CDR3 has 14 amino acids.

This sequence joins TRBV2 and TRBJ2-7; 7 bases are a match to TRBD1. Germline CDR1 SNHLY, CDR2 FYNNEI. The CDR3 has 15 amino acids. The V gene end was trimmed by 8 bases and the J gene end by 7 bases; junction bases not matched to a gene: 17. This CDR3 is CASQRDSRALREQYF. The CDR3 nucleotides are TGTGCCAGCCAAAGGGACAGTCGGGCATTACGGGAGCAGTACTTC. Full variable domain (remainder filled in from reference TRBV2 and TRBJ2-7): EPEVTQTPSHQVTQMGQEVILRCVPISNHLYFYWYRQILGQKVEFLVSFYNNEISEKSEIFDDQFSVERPDGSNFTLKIRSTKLEDSAMYFCASQRDSRALREQYFGPGTRLTVT.

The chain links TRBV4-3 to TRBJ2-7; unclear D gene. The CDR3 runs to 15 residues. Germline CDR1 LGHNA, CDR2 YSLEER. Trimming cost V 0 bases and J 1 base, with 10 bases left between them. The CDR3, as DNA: TGCGCCAGCAGCCAAGATGAACGTCTATCCTACGAGCAGTACTTC. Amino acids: CASSQDERLSYEQYF.

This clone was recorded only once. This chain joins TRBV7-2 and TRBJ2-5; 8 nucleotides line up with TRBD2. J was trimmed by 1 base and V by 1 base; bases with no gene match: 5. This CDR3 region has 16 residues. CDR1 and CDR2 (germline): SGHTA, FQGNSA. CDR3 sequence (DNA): TGTGCCAGCAGCTTAGACGGCGGGAGGTCCCAAGAGACCCAGTACTTC. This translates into CASSLDGGRSQETQYF.

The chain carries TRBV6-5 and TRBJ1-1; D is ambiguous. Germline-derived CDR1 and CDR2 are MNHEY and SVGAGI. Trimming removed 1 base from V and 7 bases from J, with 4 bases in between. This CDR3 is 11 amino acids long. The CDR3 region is CASSYLDEAFF. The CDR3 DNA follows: TGTGCCAGCAGTTACTTGGATGAAGCTTTCTTT.